These 15 T cell receptor beta chains came from one sample sequenced in a study of blood T cell repertoires in COVID-19. Using immunoSEQ multiplex PCR, the repertoire was profiled, and TCRdb retains in-frame clones only, with some absent. The sample has about 84,000 clones, less than 90% seen once. Sequencing was performed on peripheral blood. These receptors originate from an elderly man with active or convalescent COVID-19.

Within the sample, this clone is medium-sized. This chain connects TRBV5-1 to TRBJ1-2; D call uncertain. The CDR3 loop spans 13 amino acids. The V and J ends lost 4 bases and 6 bases respectively, with 13 bases between them. CDR1 is SGHRS, CDR2 YFSETQ, per germline. CDR3 sequence: CASSIGVRDGYTF. CDR3 DNA: TGCGCCAGCAGCATCGGGGTGCGGGATGGCTACACCTTC.

V is TRBV28 and J is TRBJ1-3, with D possibly TRBD1 on 5 matching bases. This CDR3 is 15 amino acids long. Trimming cost V 6 bases and J 0 bases, with 12 bases left between them. The V gene's germline CDR1 is MDHEN and CDR2 SYDVKM. In nucleotides, the CDR3 is TGTGCCAGCAGAACACCAGGGTCCTCTGGAAACACCATATATTTT. Translating gives CASRTPGSSGNTIYF.

This clone has just a few counts. This chain links TRBV4-3 with TRBJ2-1, with 7 positions matching TRBD2. The germline gives CDR1 LGHNA, CDR2 YSLEER. CDR3 length equals 17 residues. V dropped 3 bases and J dropped 4; count of bases not matched to a gene: 12. CDR3: CASSQHGGAGSYNEQFF. The DNA of the CDR3 is TGCGCCAGCAGCCAGCATGGGGGAGCGGGATCATACAATGAGCAGTTCTTC.

There are a few counts of this clone. This sequence joins TRBV28 and TRBJ2-7, with 8 bases identical to TRBD2. The CDR3 loop spans 12 amino acids. V was clipped by 7 bases and J by 2 bases; unmatched bases: 1. Germline V gives CDR1 MDHEN, CDR2 SYDVKM. CDR3 residues: CASMGLAYEQYF. CDR3 in DNA: TGTGCCAGCATGGGACTAGCCTACGAGCAGTACTTC.

CDR3 DNA sequence: TGTGCCAGCAGCCTTAGCGGGAAGGCCTACGAGCAGTACTTC. Protein: CASSLSGKAYEQYF. The gene calls are TRBV7-9 and TRBJ2-7, with TRBD2 identical over 8 bases. Trimming cost V 5 bases and J 2 bases; bases outside gene matches: 5. CDR3 length: 14 amino acids. In germline, CDR1 is SEHNR, CDR2 FQNEAQ (reference sequence).

In its sample, this clone was seen once. The V gene is TRBV5-1, the J gene TRBJ2-1; 11 bases agree with TRBD2. Trimming at V came to 4 bases and at J to 9 bases, leaving 9 bases not matched to a gene. The CDR3 loop spans 15 amino acids. Germline CDR1 and CDR2: SGHRS and YFSETQ. CDR3 sequence: CASSPVTSGTSEQFF. CDR3 DNA sequence: TGCGCCAGCAGCCCGGTGACTAGCGGGACGTCTGAGCAGTTCTTC. Variable domain in full (rest from reference TRBV5-1 and TRBJ2-1): KAGVTQTPRYLIKTRGQQVTLSCSPISGHRSVSWYQQTPGQGLQFLFEYFSETQRNKGNFPGRFSGRQFSNSRSEMNVSTLELGDSALYLCASSPVTSGTSEQFFGPGTRLTVL.

J is TRBJ1-6 and V is TRBV5-8, with unresolved D. The V end lost 4 bases, the J end lost 10 bases, and 18 bases lay between the germline ends. CDR3 length: 15 residues. Germline V gene data show CDR1 as SGHTS and CDR2 as YDEGEE. CDR3 in DNA: TGTGCCAGCAGCCCACGCGGCCAAAATCGGTCACCCCTCCACTTT. Translation: CASSPRGQNRSPLHF. The full variable domain, completed using reference TRBV5-8 and TRBJ1-6, is EAGVTQSPTHLIKTRGQQATLRCSPISGHTSVYWYQQALGLGLQFLLWYDEGEERNRGNFPPRFSGRQFPNYSSELNVNALELEDSALYLCASSPRGQNRSPLHFGNGTRLTVT.

The gene calls are TRBV4-3 and TRBJ2-1, with 9 nucleotides matching TRBD2. With V trimmed by 1 base and J by 9 bases, 19 bases remained unmatched. The CDR3 runs 19 residues. Germline V gene lookup returns CDR1 LGHNA and CDR2 YSLEER. The CDR3 coding sequence is TGCGCCAGCAGCCAAGTTCCTTTCCCTGTGCGGGAGGGCCGCGGTGAGCAGTTCTTC. Its translation: CASSQVPFPVREGRGEQFF.

The CDR3 DNA reads TGTGCCAGCAGCTTAGTTAGAGCGAAGCAGTACTTC. Protein: CASSLVRAKQYF. V is TRBV5-8 and J is TRBJ2-7, with unresolved D. Trimming removed 2 bases at V and 8 bases at J, with 11 bases between. Per the germline V gene, CDR1 is SGHTS and CDR2 is YDEGEE. This CDR3 is built from 12 residues.

The chain uses TRBV9 and TRBJ2-3; D is uncertain. V lost 7 bases, J lost 2 bases, and 20 bases lay in between. This CDR3 is built from 16 residues. Germline lookup yields CDR1 SGDLS and CDR2 YYNGEE. DNA for the CDR3: TGTGCCAGCTCCCTCTCCTTGGCGGAGTCCACAGATACGCAGTATTTT. Its protein product is CASSLSLAESTDTQYF.

This rearrangement joins TRBV24-1 to TRBJ2-1; D is uncertain. The V and J ends lost 1 base and 6 bases respectively, with 12 bases between them. The CDR3 loop spans 15 amino acids. Germline CDR1 reads KGHDR; CDR2 reads SFDVKD. CDR3 bases: TGTGCCACCAGTGATTTAAACCCCGTCGGCAATGAGCAGTTCTTC. Residues: CATSDLNPVGNEQFF.

V and J are TRBV11-1 and TRBJ2-7, with a weak D call TRBD2 (6 bases). Per the germline V gene, CDR1 is SGHAT and CDR2 is FQDESV (reference sequence). Trimming removed 4 bases from V and 6 bases from J, with 19 bases in between. CDR3 length: 15 residues. CDR3 DNA: TGTGCCAGCAGCTCAAGCCGCGGGGTATCGGGCGAGCAGTACTTC. Translation gives CASSSSRGVSGEQYF.

This sequence joins TRBV12-3 or TRBV12-4 and TRBJ1-2; possible D gene TRBD1, 5 bases. Trimming took off 5 bases at V and 8 bases at J, with 12 bases between the two ends. CDR3 size: 12 residues. DNA of the CDR3: TGTGCCAGCAGTCTGAGACAGAGGGGCTACACCTTC. Translated: CASSLRQRGYTF.

J is TRBJ1-2 and V is TRBV25-1; D is unclear. The CDR3 is 14 residues long. The germline V gene encodes CDR1 MGHDK and CDR2 SYGVNS. With 0 bases removed from V and 2 bases from J, the gap between germline ends came to 7 bases. The CDR3: CASSEYGRNYGYTF. CDR3 bases: TGTGCCAGCAGTGAATATGGGCGCAACTATGGCTACACCTTC.

This chain links TRBV7-6 with TRBJ2-7; weak D call: TRBD2 (6 bases). Trimming took 5 bases from V and 5 from J, leaving 16 bases between them. This CDR3 is built from 14 residues. Germline V gene lookup returns CDR1 SGHVS and CDR2 FNYEAQ. The CDR3 loop is CASSHSAGSHEQYF. CDR3 nucleotides: TGTGCCAGCAGCCACTCCGCGGGGTCCCACGAGCAGTACTTC.